This section outlines one T cell receptor beta chain sequence together with its context. Its cognate antigen has yet to be identified. Per-base quality was not reported, and no clone a single base away is much larger than it. These data are taken from a study of blood T cells in healthy people across ages (dated by TCRdb to about 2015). As for the study more broadly: In model experiments, template switching captured roughly one uniquely barcoded TCR beta cDNA molecule for every two T cells. Donors of different ages were randomly distributed across sequencing lanes to avoid experimental bias. Donors were grouped into four age groups: young (average 16 years), middle-aged (39), aged (approximately 67) and long-lived (approximately 75). The study analyzed two additional independent replicas of 1 million unique cDNA reads from the same blood draw for two donors, one aged 18 to 30 and one aged 80 or older. Using deep sequencing normalized with unique cDNA molecular identifiers, the study measured how TCR beta repertoire diversity changes with age.

The donors were roughly 40 Caucasian individuals from Russia, aged 6 to 90 years, who were systemically healthy. Each donor gave 9.5 to 10 milliliters of peripheral blood, drawn into EDTA-treated Vacutainer tubes. Ficoll-Paque density-gradient centrifugation was used to isolate PBMCs, with at least 6 million per sample. Total RNA was extracted from PBMCs with Trizol reagent, with at least 5 micrograms obtained per sample. The percentages of naive CD45RAhigh/CD27high T cells were determined by flow cytometry on a PBMC aliquot from every donor. The receptor library was made with 5' RACE. The sample was run on an Illumina HiSeq 2500. A second PCR of roughly 6 to 11 cycles was run with a J-beta primer mix and a sample-barcoded 5' primer. A template-switch 5' adaptor carrying 12 random nucleotides introduced a unique molecular identifier onto each TCR beta cDNA molecule. Each sample yielded at least 3 million CDR3-containing paired-end reads. First-strand cDNA synthesis was performed from all RNA using the Mint cDNA synthesis kit, with priming by a TRBC-specific oligonucleotide. Following uracil-DNA glycosylase treatment, all cDNA underwent a first 18-cycle PCR with the universal primers M1SS and BC2_uni_R. The study's own analysis went as follows. For normalization, 1 million high-quality reads, each with a distinct molecular identifier, were randomly selected from each sample. Instead of being binned into consensus sequences, reads with shared molecular identifiers were discarded. MiTCR, run with a Q25 quality threshold and the strictest error-elimination algorithm, handled CDR3 identification, clonotype clustering and error correction. A nonparametric unseen species model with Euler transformation was used to estimate lower-bound total TCR beta diversity. The raw public data were reprocessed by TCRdb itself: fastp quality trimming at Q25, MiXCR clonotype calling, in-frame beta chains only. Rows with one shared CDR3 protein collapse into an entry with the most common genes and DNA. The V and J calls come from TCRdb's annotation, not from the publication. Recorded for this sample are around 1,000,000 distinct CDR3 sequences; under 40% of them occurred a single time. Clones ranked in the top ten supply around 13% of the sample.

Overall study outcomes, separate from this receptor: Observed TCR beta diversity per million T cells fell roughly linearly with age, and a significant reduction was already apparent by age around 40. Conclusive comparison of naive and antigen-experienced compartments was prevented by the profiling of bulk unsorted PBMCs. A strong correlation was found between observed TCR beta diversity and the percentage of naive T cells measured by flow cytometry. Donor CMV infection status was unknown, potentially confounding age-related changes in expanded clonotypes. Total diversity estimates from one million sequenced T cells were considered lower bounds and underestimates. The long-lived group showed more naive CD4+ T cells, fewer expanded clones and increased TCR diversity than the aged group, suggesting age selection.

The sample taken for sequencing was blood. This TCR was recovered from a man aged 18 to 29 in good health.

The DNA is TGCAGTGCTAGCAACCCGGGACAGGCCTCAGGAAACACCATATATTTT. It translates to CSASNPGQASGNTIYF. The chain is encoded by TRBV20-1 joined to TRBJ1-3, and 8 junction bases match TRBD1. Counted from cysteine to phenylalanine, this CDR3 has 16 amino acids. Of the read, only the CDR3 DNA is kept; its 48 bases are in frame from base 1. From the germline V gene (reference sequence), CDR1 is DFQATT and CDR2 is SNEGSKA. The V end gives up 3 bases and the J end 4 bases, leaving 11 bases in the junction not matched to a gene.